The 14 T cell receptor beta chains below were found in one sample sequenced in a study of blood T cells in healthy people across ages. A J-beta primer mix and a sample-barcoded 5' primer were used in a second PCR of about 7 to 12 cycles. TCRdb used MiXCR to reprocess the 5' RACE reads, holding one entry per CDR3 protein. The sample has roughly 1.5 million distinct CDR3 sequences; under 55% are singletons. Sequencing used blood. Receptors originate from a woman under 30 in good health.

The rearrangement links TRBV15 to TRBJ2-3, with TRBD1 matching over 12 bases. Germline V lookup: CDR1 LNHNV, CDR2 YYDKDF (reference sequence). Unmatched junction bases numbered 11, after V lost 3 bases and J lost 4 bases. This CDR3 is 18 amino acids long. The CDR3 is CATSSLPGQGAEADTQYF. Written as DNA, the CDR3 is TGTGCCACCAGCAGCCTCCCGGGACAGGGGGCAGAAGCAGATACGCAGTATTTT.

J is TRBJ2-5 and V is TRBV27, with D possibly being TRBD1 or TRBD2 (5 bases each). Germline V gene sequence: CDR1 MNHEY, CDR2 SMNVEV (reference sequence). V shed 8 bases and J shed 1 base, with 14 bases lying between them. The CDR3 length is 14 residues. The CDR3 sequence: CASGLAGPQETQYF. The CDR3 DNA reads as TGTGCCAGCGGTCTAGCAGGGCCCCAAGAGACCCAGTACTTC.

This clonotype was observed a handful of times. CDR3 DNA sequence: TGTGCCACCAGCAGAGACACTAGCGGAACCTACGAGCAGTACTTC. Encoded protein: CATSRDTSGTYEQYF. The rearrangement joins TRBV15 to TRBJ2-5; 8 bases are shared with TRBD2. The end of the DNA aligns better with TRBJ2-7, so the J call may be wrong. CDR1 and CDR2 from the germline V gene are LNHNV and YYDKDF (reference sequence). The CDR3 is 15 amino acids.

This clonotype was seen a handful of times. The rearrangement links TRBV28 to TRBJ2-3, with D perhaps assigned TRBD1 or TRBD2 (5 bases each). CDR3 length: 15 amino acids. Per germline, CDR1 MDHEN and CDR2 SYDVKM. Trimming removed 3 bases at V and 5 bases at J, with 15 bases between. The CDR3 sequence: CASSLAGPRGDTQYF. CDR3 in DNA: TGTGCCAGCAGTTTGGCAGGGCCCCGGGGAGATACGCAGTATTTT.

The rearrangement links TRBV20-1 to TRBJ2-7, with 9 bases fitting TRBD1. The CDR3 spans 14 residues. Trimming cost V 3 bases and J 7 bases; bases outside gene matches: 10. Germline V lookup: CDR1 DFQATT, CDR2 SNEGSKA (reference sequence). The CDR3: CSARTHRGQREQYF. In DNA form, the CDR3 reads TGCAGTGCTAGGACGCACAGGGGGCAGAGAGAGCAGTACTTC.

This clonotype was picked up a small number of times. This rearrangement joins TRBV12-3 or TRBV12-4 to TRBJ2-5; 13 bases are a match to TRBD2. The CDR3 contains 17 residues. V dropped 2 bases and J dropped 3; count of bases not matched to a gene: 6. The CDR3 loop reads CASSLRLGTSGKETQYF. CDR3 sequence (DNA): TGTGCCAGCAGTTTAAGGCTAGGGACTAGCGGGAAAGAGACCCAGTACTTC.

This clonotype has only a few counts. The CDR3: CASSYGGPNEQFF. The CDR3 coding sequence is TGTGCCAGCAGTTACGGAGGCCCCAATGAGCAGTTCTTC. This chain connects TRBV6-2 or TRBV6-3 to TRBJ2-1, with a possible D match to TRBD2 (5 bases). V was shortened by 2 bases and J by 6 bases, with 8 bases between the two germline ends. The length of the CDR3 is 13 residues. Per the germline V gene, CDR1 is MNHEY and CDR2 is SVGEGT.

This clonotype was observed a single time. At one end the junction does not follow the germline gene, possibly because of a read error. This chain connects TRBV12-3 or TRBV12-4 to TRBJ1-5; D not certain. The length of the CDR3 is 12 residues. This CDR3 is CAGSFGNQPQHF. The CDR3 bases are TGTGCCGGCAGTTTCGGGAATCAGCCCCAGCATTTT.

The genes are TRBV7-8 and TRBJ2-3; 12 nucleotides agree with TRBD2. The CDR3 spans 18 residues. From germline, CDR1 is SGHVS and CDR2 FQNEAQ. The ends lost 4 bases at V and 0 bases at J; junction bases unmatched: 8. The CDR3 DNA reads as TGTGCCAGCAGCTCATCTAGCGGGGGGGGATCGAGCACAGATACGCAGTATTTT. Its translation: CASSSSSGGGSSTDTQYF.

J is TRBJ2-5 and V is TRBV5-1, with a possible D match to TRBD2 (6 bases). Germline V CDR1 and CDR2: SGHRS, YFSETQ. The CDR3 loop spans 12 amino acids. The ends were cut back, 4 bases at V and 11 bases at J, with 15 bases in the middle. CDR3 nucleotides: TGCGCCAGCAGCGGGGACTTCCAGAGGCAGTACTTC. Translating gives CASSGDFQRQYF.

The rearrangement uses TRBV6-2 or TRBV6-3 and TRBJ1-2; D call uncertain. V was clipped by 2 bases and J by 8 bases, with 15 bases between them. Germline V CDR1 and CDR2: MNHEY, SVGEGT. The CDR3 has 14 amino acids. The CDR3: CASSYLTIATGYTF. CDR3 DNA: TGTGCCAGCAGTTACCTGACAATCGCTACCGGCTACACCTTC.

Notes on this clonotype: The CDR3 ends on some other residue instead of the conserved phenylalanine or tryptophan, so this is likely a read error. V is TRBV20-1 and J is TRBJ2-1, with D perhaps matching TRBD1 (6 bases). The CDR3 runs to 13 residues. Germline loops: CDR1 DFQATT, CDR2 SNEGSKA (reference sequence). Trimming removed 5 bases at V and 4 bases at J, with 12 bases between. CDR3 region: CSASADRYNEQFS. CDR3 sequence (DNA): TGCAGTGCTTCCGCGGACAGATACAATGAGCAGTTCTCC.

The chain uses TRBV7-9 and TRBJ1-1; TRBD1 aligns across 12 bases. Germline V lookup: CDR1 SEHNR, CDR2 FQNEAQ (reference sequence). With 1 base clipped from V and 4 bases from J, the junction kept 4 bases outside the gene matches. CDR3 length equals 16 residues. The DNA of the CDR3 is TGTGCCAGCAGCTTAGGGGGACAGGGGGCAGGCACTGAAGCTTTCTTT. It specifies CASSLGGQGAGTEAFF.

This rearrangement joins TRBV4-2 to TRBJ2-1, with 9 bases fitting TRBD2. V shed 5 bases, J shed 1 base, and the junction held 3 bases outside the gene matches. Germline V gene sequence: CDR1 LGHNA, CDR2 YNFKEQ. CDR3 length: 15 residues. The CDR3 region has the DNA TGTGCCAGCAGCAAGACTAGCGGATCCTACAATGAGCAGTTCTTC. Translating gives CASSKTSGSYNEQFF.